These 9 T cell receptor beta chains came from one sample sequenced in a study of cytomegalovirus exposure and HLA in healthy donors (dated 2017 in TCRdb). The library was obtained by the immunoSEQ multiplex PCR assay. TCRdb limited this immuneACCESS table to in-frame rearrangements with V and J called. A share of clones is missing; checked studies link under half to unresolved V genes, and the rest is unexplained. This sample lists 100,000 to 150,000 clones; roughly 89% were detected once. In total, the top ten clones hold over 3% of the sample. The material sequenced was PBMCs. The source of these receptors is a man aged 30 to 45 in good health and CMV-seronegative.

This sequence joins TRBV7-2 and TRBJ2-3; 10 positions match TRBD1. The V gene end was trimmed by 8 bases and the J gene end by 2 bases; junction bases not matched to a gene: 10. The CDR3 has 16 amino acids. Germline assignment: CDR1 SGHTA and CDR2 FQGNSA. CDR3 in DNA: TGTGCCAGCCGCACCGGGACAGGGGTATTCACAGATACGCAGTATTTT. This sequence encodes CASRTGTGVFTDTQYF.

This clone was found once. The J gene is TRBJ2-2, the V gene TRBV25-1; 8 nucleotides agree with TRBD1. This CDR3 has 15 residues. The trim removed 4 bases at V and 1 base at J, leaving 2 bases unmatched. The germline V gene encodes CDR1 MGHDK and CDR2 SYGVNS. The CDR3 loop reads CASSAGTGNTGELFF. The CDR3 DNA is TGTGCCAGCAGTGCCGGGACAGGGAACACCGGGGAGCTGTTTTTT.

The chain links TRBV28 to TRBJ2-7; D is ambiguous. The germline V and J ends were trimmed by 7 bases and 2 bases, with 9 bases remaining between them. Per the germline V gene, CDR1 is MDHEN and CDR2 is SYDVKM. The CDR3 spans 12 residues. CDR3 DNA sequence: TGTGCCAGCACCCTACCCCCCTACGAGCAGTACTTC. Translating it yields CASTLPPYEQYF.

This chain connects TRBV15 to TRBJ1-2; the D is unclear. Per germline, CDR1 LNHNV and CDR2 YYDKDF (reference sequence). This CDR3 comprises 13 residues. Trimming took off 0 bases at V and 7 bases at J, with 9 bases between the two ends. CDR3: CATSRERVFGYTF. CDR3 nucleotide sequence: TGTGCCACCAGCAGAGAGCGGGTTTTTGGCTACACCTTC. The variable domain in full, with the rest retrieved from reference TRBV15 and TRBJ1-2, is DAMVIQNPRYQVTQFGKPVTLSCSQTLNHNVMYWYQQKSSQAPKLLFHYYDKDFNNEADTPDNFQSRRPNTSFCFLDIRSPGLGDTAMYLCATSRERVFGYTFGSGTRLTVV.

This clone was seen just once. The genes are TRBV19 and TRBJ1-2; D is unresolved. The V and J ends lost 3 bases and 4 bases respectively, with 9 bases between them. Germline lookup yields CDR1 LNHDA and CDR2 SQIVND (reference sequence). The CDR3 is 13 amino acids. CDR3 region: CASSIEGSYGYTF. CDR3 bases: TGTGCCAGTAGTATCGAGGGCAGCTATGGCTACACCTTC.

The chain employs TRBV18 and TRBJ1-1; 9 bases align to TRBD1. V lost 3 bases and J lost 3; bases outside the gene matches: 14. Per germline, CDR1 KGHSH and CDR2 LQKENI. The CDR3 length is 18 residues. CDR3 DNA sequence: TGTGCCAGCTCACCTTCACGATTGGGACAGGGCTTAGACACTGAAGCTTTCTTT. It yields the protein CASSPSRLGQGLDTEAFF.

The chain links TRBV19 to TRBJ2-1; TRBD2 aligns across 9 bases. Trimming cost V 3 bases and J 0 bases; bases outside gene matches: 15. In germline, CDR1 is LNHDA, CDR2 SQIVND (reference sequence). The length of the CDR3 is 20 residues. Written as DNA, the CDR3 is TGTGCCAGTAGTATCCTCTGGGGGGTGTCTAGCGGGGCCTCCTACAATGAGCAGTTCTTC. The encoded protein is CASSILWGVSSGASYNEQFF.

This chain connects TRBV6-5 to TRBJ1-2, with D unresolved. The CDR3 length is 15 residues. The germline V gene encodes CDR1 MNHEY and CDR2 SVGAGI. V was clipped by 5 bases and J by 6 bases, with 19 bases between them. The CDR3 coding sequence is TGTGCCAGCAGTAAAACAGAGCTACCTATCAATGGCTACACCTTC. This codes for CASSKTELPINGYTF.

V gene TRBV29-1 combines with J gene TRBJ1-1; TRBD1 is a possible D gene (5 bases). Germline V gene sequence: CDR1 SQVTM, CDR2 ANQGSEA. V shed 4 bases and J shed 1 base, with 13 bases lying between them. The CDR3 is 14 amino acids. The CDR3 reads CSVVQGGRNTEAFF. The CDR3 nucleotides read TGCAGCGTTGTTCAGGGCGGCCGGAACACTGAAGCTTTCTTT.